Below, 15 T cell receptor beta chains from the same sample are listed, as sequenced in a study of T cells after yellow fever vaccination. TCRdb reprocessed the 5' RACE reads via MiXCR and lists one record per CDR3 protein. The sample has approximately 550,000 distinct CDR3 sequences, approximately 15% seen once. This sample comprised PBMCs, obtained on the day of the yellow fever booster vaccination. The receptors derive from a man aged 30 to 39 who received the YFV17D yellow fever vaccine.

The chain has TRBV29-1 and TRBJ2-3, with D tentatively TRBD2 (5 bases). This CDR3 spans 14 amino acids. Germline values: CDR1 SQVTM, CDR2 ANQGSEA. V shed 7 bases and J shed 2 bases, with 16 bases lying between them. The CDR3 sequence is CSANRGRFTDTQYF. In DNA, the CDR3 is TGCAGCGCCAACCGAGGGCGGTTCACAGATACGCAGTATTTT.

The sample holds many counts of this clonotype. V and J are TRBV15 and TRBJ1-4, with D tentatively TRBD1 (6 bases). CDR1 is LNHNV, CDR2 YYDKDF, per germline (reference sequence). V was trimmed by 0 bases and J by 5 bases, leaving 13 bases between them. CDR3 length: 16 residues. The CDR3 reads CATSREGRQANEKLFF. The CDR3 coding sequence is TGTGCCACCAGCAGAGAGGGGAGACAGGCGAATGAAAAACTGTTTTTT. The whole variable domain, filled in from reference TRBV15 and TRBJ1-4, reads DAMVIQNPRYQVTQFGKPVTLSCSQTLNHNVMYWYQQKSSQAPKLLFHYYDKDFNNEADTPDNFQSRRPNTSFCFLDIRSPGLGDTAMYLCATSREGRQANEKLFFGSGTQLSVL.

This clonotype was counted only a few times. V usage is TRBV6-6 and J usage is TRBJ1-5; D is unclear. Trimming removed 0 bases from V and 6 bases from J, with 6 bases in between. The germline V gene encodes CDR1 MNHNY and CDR2 SVGAGI (reference sequence). The CDR3 is 13 amino acids. As DNA, the CDR3 is TGTGCCAGCAGTTACTCGAACTCTCAGCCCCAGCATTTT. It codes for CASSYSNSQPQHF.

This clonotype appeared a few times. The chain employs TRBV3-1 and TRBJ1-5; 10 bases map to TRBD1. Germline values: CDR1 LGHDT, CDR2 YNNKEL (reference sequence). J gave up 6 bases and V 4 bases, and 6 bases lay outside the gene matches. This CDR3 comprises 15 residues. Here the CDR3 DNA reads TGTGCCAGCAGCCGAGGACAGGGGGGGCGTCAGCCCCAGCATTTT. Amino acid sequence: CASSRGQGGRQPQHF.

The chain employs TRBV10-3 and TRBJ2-7; the D call may be TRBD1 or TRBD2 (5 bases each). V was cut by 7 bases and J by 4 bases, with 17 bases left in between. From germline, CDR1 is ENHRY and CDR2 SYGVKD. The CDR3 totals 14 residues. CDR3 amino acids: CAIKEGGHKYEQYF. The CDR3 region has the DNA TGTGCCATCAAAGAGGGCGGACATAAGTACGAGCAGTACTTC.

The sample holds a few counts of this clonotype. The CDR3 is CAISRTGDSDEQYF. CDR3 bases: TGTGCCATCAGCCGGACAGGGGATAGCGACGAGCAGTACTTC. This chain connects TRBV10-3 to TRBJ2-7, with 9 bases identical to TRBD1. The germline gives CDR1 ENHRY, CDR2 SYGVKD. V lost 6 bases to trimming and J lost 5 bases; unmatched junction nucleotides: 8. This CDR3 region has 14 residues.

V usage is TRBV7-2 and J usage is TRBJ2-7; possible D gene TRBD2, 6 bases. V was cut by 1 base and J by 0 bases, with 13 bases left in between. The CDR3 extends over 16 amino acids. Germline CDR1 SGHTA, CDR2 FQGNSA. The CDR3 region is CASSLGGGGVSYEQYF. The DNA for the CDR3 is TGTGCCAGCAGCTTAGGGGGAGGCGGGGTCTCCTACGAGCAGTACTTC.

J is TRBJ2-7 and V is TRBV5-1; 7 nucleotides agree with TRBD1. Per germline, CDR1 SGHRS and CDR2 YFSETQ. V lost 0 bases and J lost 5; bases outside the gene matches: 5. The CDR3 runs to 14 residues. CDR3 region: CASSLVTGVDEQYF. Written as DNA, the CDR3 is TGCGCCAGCAGCTTGGTTACAGGGGTGGACGAGCAGTACTTC. The complete variable domain, with remaining parts taken from reference TRBV5-1 and TRBJ2-7, reads KAGVTQTPRYLIKTRGQQVTLSCSPISGHRSVSWYQQTPGQGLQFLFEYFSETQRNKGNFPGRFSGRQFSNSRSEMNVSTLELGDSALYLCASSLVTGVDEQYFGPGTRLTVT.

The V and J genes are TRBV4-3 and TRBJ2-1; D remains unclear. Germline lookup yields CDR1 LGHNA and CDR2 YSLEER. V lost 0 bases and J 5 bases, leaving 8 bases between the germline ends. The CDR3 is made up of 14 amino acids. CDR3 protein: CASSQEGGHNEQFF. As DNA, the CDR3 is TGCGCCAGCAGCCAAGAAGGCGGCCACAATGAGCAGTTCTTC.

This clonotype was seen at least ten times. The gene calls are TRBV6-5 and TRBJ1-1; no firm D call. The CDR3 length is 12 residues. V shed 0 bases and J shed 2 bases, with 1 base lying between them. The germline CDR1 and CDR2 sequences are MNHEY and SVGAGI. In nucleotides, the CDR3 is TGTGCCAGCAGTTACTCCAACACTGAAGCTTTCTTT. It codes for CASSYSNTEAFF.

This clonotype has a handful of counts. The rearrangement uses TRBV20-1 and TRBJ2-1; D may correspond to TRBD1 or TRBD2 (6 bases each). The germline CDR1 and CDR2 sequences are DFQATT and SNEGSKA (reference sequence). Trimming cost V 0 bases and J 0 bases, with 12 bases left between them. The CDR3 extends over 16 amino acids. This CDR3 is CSAREGAGSSYNEQFF. The CDR3 DNA sequence: TGCAGTGCTAGAGAGGGGGCCGGGAGCTCCTACAATGAGCAGTTCTTC.

In this sample, this clonotype turned up a few times. This sequence joins TRBV5-1 and TRBJ1-5, with D tentatively TRBD1 (6 bases). The V gene lost 0 bases and the J gene lost 7 bases, with 11 bases spanning the gap. The CDR3 has 14 amino acids. Germline values: CDR1 SGHRS, CDR2 YFSETQ. Written as DNA, the CDR3 is TGCGCCAGCAGCTTGGAGGGGGTGGAACAGCCCCAGCATTTT. Encoded protein: CASSLEGVEQPQHF.

This clonotype was observed a few times. This chain's CDR3 is CATSRGLRSGINNEQFF. As DNA, the CDR3 is TGTGCCACCAGCAGAGGCCTCAGGAGCGGGATTAACAATGAGCAGTTCTTC. The rearrangement uses TRBV15 and TRBJ2-1, with TRBD2 matching 7 bases. V lost 1 base and J lost 5; bases outside the gene matches: 11. The CDR3 totals 17 residues. Per the germline V gene, CDR1 is LNHNV and CDR2 is YYDKDF (reference sequence). The full variable domain, in which reference TRBV15 and TRBJ2-1 provide the parts outside the CDR3, is DAMVIQNPRYQVTQFGKPVTLSCSQTLNHNVMYWYQQKSSQAPKLLFHYYDKDFNNEADTPDNFQSRRPNTSFCFLDIRSPGLGDTAMYLCATSRGLRSGINNEQFFGPGTRLTVL.

This sequence joins TRBV7-2 and TRBJ2-4; no clear D. Trimming pared 3 bases from V and 5 bases from J, leaving 8 bases between. CDR1 SGHTA and CDR2 FQGNSA come from the germline V gene. There are 13 residues in the CDR3. The CDR3 region is CASSFPGENIQYF. The CDR3 DNA follows: TGTGCCAGCAGCTTCCCCGGTGAAAACATTCAGTACTTC.

There are many counts of this clonotype. J is TRBJ2-1 and V is TRBV5-1; a weak D match, TRBD1 (5 bases). CDR1 and CDR2 (germline): SGHRS, YFSETQ. The CDR3 sequence is 14 residues long. V shed 6 bases and J shed 3 bases, with 13 bases lying between them. CDR3 sequence: CASTSGLVYNEQFF. The CDR3 nucleotides read TGCGCCAGCACGTCAGGGTTGGTCTACAATGAGCAGTTCTTC. Variable domain in full (rest from reference TRBV5-1 and TRBJ2-1): KAGVTQTPRYLIKTRGQQVTLSCSPISGHRSVSWYQQTPGQGLQFLFEYFSETQRNKGNFPGRFSGRQFSNSRSEMNVSTLELGDSALYLCASTSGLVYNEQFFGPGTRLTVL.